The rows below give T cell receptor beta chains drawn from one sample of a study of Ad26.COV2.S vaccination and SARS-CoV-2 variants. Clones were read by immunoSEQ multiplex PCR, and TCRdb kept only the in-frame ones, dropping some. The profile shows about 350,000 clones, approximately 86% of them singletons. Sequencing used peripheral blood, obtained in a trial of Ad26.COV2.S vaccine versus placebo. These receptors were collected from a person aged 18-65 years who received the Ad26.COV2.S COVID-19 vaccine or a placebo. CDR3s include the opening cysteine and the closing phenylalanine or tryptophan. The order of the fields is J gene, V gene, clone size, D gene, CDR3 protein, CDR3 DNA. The D gene is left open where the match is weak. Size tells how often a clone was seen (once, few, many) or the class of an expanded clone, and some rows leave it out.

TRBJ1-2	TRBV30	.	.	CAWSVMGGYTF	TGTGCCTGGAGTGTTATGGGTGGCTACACCTTC
TRBJ1-5	TRBV5-6	.	TRBD1	CASSLTGQALEEPQHF	TGTGCCAGCAGCTTAACCGGACAGGCCCTCGAAGAGCCCCAGCATTTT
TRBJ1-4	TRBV2	.	.	CARKPERGEKLFF	TGTGCCAGAAAACCGGAAAGAGGGGAAAAACTGTTTTTT
TRBJ2-3	TRBV7-8	.	TRBD2	CASSLVAGGDTQYF	TGTGCCAGCAGCTTAGTAGCGGGAGGGGATACGCAGTATTTT
TRBJ2-7	TRBV6-2/TRBV6-3	.	.	CASSYSSPYEQYF	TGTGCCAGCAGTTACTCGTCTCCCTACGAGCAGTACTTC
TRBJ1-1	TRBV7-9	.	.	CASSFGQMNTEAFF	TGTGCCAGCAGCTTCGGACAGATGAACACTGAAGCTTTCTTT
TRBJ1-2	TRBV29-1	once	.	CSVLGGGSFSYYGYTF	TGCAGCGTCCTAGGGGGGGGCTCCTTTTCTTACTATGGCTACACCTTC
TRBJ1-2	TRBV10-2	.	TRBD1	CASSDFPGQAANYGYTF	TGCGCCAGCAGTGATTTCCCGGGACAGGCAGCTAACTATGGCTACACCTTC
TRBJ1-1	TRBV6-5	.	.	CASPRNTEAFF	TGTGCCAGCCCCAGGAACACTGAAGCTTTCTTT
TRBJ2-1	TRBV6-2/TRBV6-3	.	.	CASSYRLGTEEQFF	TGTGCCAGCAGTTACCGCCTCGGCACGGAGGAGCAGTTCTTC
TRBJ2-5	TRBV12-3/TRBV12-4	.	.	CASSWRGQETQYF	TGTGCCAGCAGTTGGAGGGGCCAAGAGACCCAGTACTTC
TRBJ2-7	TRBV19	.	.	CASSIAGALHSYEQYF	TGTGCCAGTAGTATAGCCGGAGCCCTACACTCCTACGAGCAGTACTTC
TRBJ1-6	TRBV18	.	TRBD1	CASSPGTANSPLHF	TGTGCCAGCTCACCCGGGACAGCTAATTCACCCCTCCACTTT
TRBJ2-1	TRBV9	.	.	CASSARQVAEQFF	TGTGCCAGCAGCGCGAGACAGGTGGCTGAGCAGTTCTTC
TRBJ1-1	TRBV11-3	.	.	CASSLGGARAEEAFF	TGTGCCAGCAGCTTAGGGGGTGCGAGGGCCGAGGAGGCTTTCTTT
TRBJ2-1	TRBV28	.	.	CASSFDEQFF	TGTGCCAGCAGTTTTGATGAGCAGTTCTTC
TRBJ1-2	TRBV7-9	.	.	CASTLDWDYTF	TGTGCCAGCACCTTGGATTGGGACTACACCTTC
TRBJ1-4	TRBV5-1	.	.	CASSRGAASQEKLFF	TGCGCCAGCAGCCGGGGGGCGGCTAGCCAGGAAAAACTGTTTTTT
TRBJ1-2	TRBV27	.	.	CASSPGRNPYGYTF	TGTGCCAGCAGTCCGGGACGGAACCCCTATGGCTACACCTTC
TRBJ2-1	TRBV30	.	TRBD1	CAWKATGRGNEQFF	TGTGCCTGGAAAGCGACAGGGCGAGGCAATGAGCAGTTCTTC
TRBJ2-7	TRBV11-2	once	.	CASSTGTQGYEQYF	TGTGCCAGCAGCACCGGGACACAGGGATACGAGCAGTACTTC
TRBJ2-7	TRBV2	.	.	CASSEVSSARGEQYF	TGTGCCAGCAGTGAAGTATCTAGCGCAAGGGGGGAGCAGTACTTC
TRBJ1-1	TRBV29-1	.	TRBD1	CSVGRQGSYTEAFF	TGCAGCGTTGGCAGACAGGGTAGTTACACTGAAGCTTTCTTT
TRBJ1-1	TRBV4-1	once	.	CASSQRSPGALNTEAFF	TGCGCCAGCAGCCAAAGATCCCCCGGGGCCCTGAACACTGAAGCTTTCTTT
TRBJ2-1	TRBV28	.	.	CASTPPGVHNEQFF	TGTGCCAGCACCCCCCCCGGGGTCCACAATGAGCAGTTCTTC
TRBJ2-5	TRBV10-1	once	TRBD2	CASSERTSGGARETQYF	TGCGCCAGCAGTGAGAGGACTAGCGGGGGGGCCCGAGAGACCCAGTACTTC
TRBJ2-3	TRBV6-5	.	.	CASSYSTSDGGDTQYF	TGTGCCAGCAGTTACTCGACCTCGGATGGAGGGGATACGCAGTATTTT
TRBJ1-3	TRBV28	.	.	CASSSPFSGNTIYF	TGTGCCAGCAGCTCTCCCTTCTCTGGAAACACCATATATTTT
TRBJ1-2	TRBV4-2	.	TRBD1	CASSPQSFRDSYGYTF	TGTGCCAGCAGCCCCCAAAGTTTTAGGGACAGCTATGGCTACACCTTC
TRBJ2-7	TRBV2	.	TRBD1	CASTLLTGTYEQYF	TGTGCCAGCACCCTTTTGACAGGGACCTACGAGCAGTACTTC
TRBJ1-4	TRBV28	.	TRBD1	CASSSRTTGMNEKLFF	TGTGCCAGCAGTTCACGCACGACAGGGATGAATGAAAAACTGTTTTTT